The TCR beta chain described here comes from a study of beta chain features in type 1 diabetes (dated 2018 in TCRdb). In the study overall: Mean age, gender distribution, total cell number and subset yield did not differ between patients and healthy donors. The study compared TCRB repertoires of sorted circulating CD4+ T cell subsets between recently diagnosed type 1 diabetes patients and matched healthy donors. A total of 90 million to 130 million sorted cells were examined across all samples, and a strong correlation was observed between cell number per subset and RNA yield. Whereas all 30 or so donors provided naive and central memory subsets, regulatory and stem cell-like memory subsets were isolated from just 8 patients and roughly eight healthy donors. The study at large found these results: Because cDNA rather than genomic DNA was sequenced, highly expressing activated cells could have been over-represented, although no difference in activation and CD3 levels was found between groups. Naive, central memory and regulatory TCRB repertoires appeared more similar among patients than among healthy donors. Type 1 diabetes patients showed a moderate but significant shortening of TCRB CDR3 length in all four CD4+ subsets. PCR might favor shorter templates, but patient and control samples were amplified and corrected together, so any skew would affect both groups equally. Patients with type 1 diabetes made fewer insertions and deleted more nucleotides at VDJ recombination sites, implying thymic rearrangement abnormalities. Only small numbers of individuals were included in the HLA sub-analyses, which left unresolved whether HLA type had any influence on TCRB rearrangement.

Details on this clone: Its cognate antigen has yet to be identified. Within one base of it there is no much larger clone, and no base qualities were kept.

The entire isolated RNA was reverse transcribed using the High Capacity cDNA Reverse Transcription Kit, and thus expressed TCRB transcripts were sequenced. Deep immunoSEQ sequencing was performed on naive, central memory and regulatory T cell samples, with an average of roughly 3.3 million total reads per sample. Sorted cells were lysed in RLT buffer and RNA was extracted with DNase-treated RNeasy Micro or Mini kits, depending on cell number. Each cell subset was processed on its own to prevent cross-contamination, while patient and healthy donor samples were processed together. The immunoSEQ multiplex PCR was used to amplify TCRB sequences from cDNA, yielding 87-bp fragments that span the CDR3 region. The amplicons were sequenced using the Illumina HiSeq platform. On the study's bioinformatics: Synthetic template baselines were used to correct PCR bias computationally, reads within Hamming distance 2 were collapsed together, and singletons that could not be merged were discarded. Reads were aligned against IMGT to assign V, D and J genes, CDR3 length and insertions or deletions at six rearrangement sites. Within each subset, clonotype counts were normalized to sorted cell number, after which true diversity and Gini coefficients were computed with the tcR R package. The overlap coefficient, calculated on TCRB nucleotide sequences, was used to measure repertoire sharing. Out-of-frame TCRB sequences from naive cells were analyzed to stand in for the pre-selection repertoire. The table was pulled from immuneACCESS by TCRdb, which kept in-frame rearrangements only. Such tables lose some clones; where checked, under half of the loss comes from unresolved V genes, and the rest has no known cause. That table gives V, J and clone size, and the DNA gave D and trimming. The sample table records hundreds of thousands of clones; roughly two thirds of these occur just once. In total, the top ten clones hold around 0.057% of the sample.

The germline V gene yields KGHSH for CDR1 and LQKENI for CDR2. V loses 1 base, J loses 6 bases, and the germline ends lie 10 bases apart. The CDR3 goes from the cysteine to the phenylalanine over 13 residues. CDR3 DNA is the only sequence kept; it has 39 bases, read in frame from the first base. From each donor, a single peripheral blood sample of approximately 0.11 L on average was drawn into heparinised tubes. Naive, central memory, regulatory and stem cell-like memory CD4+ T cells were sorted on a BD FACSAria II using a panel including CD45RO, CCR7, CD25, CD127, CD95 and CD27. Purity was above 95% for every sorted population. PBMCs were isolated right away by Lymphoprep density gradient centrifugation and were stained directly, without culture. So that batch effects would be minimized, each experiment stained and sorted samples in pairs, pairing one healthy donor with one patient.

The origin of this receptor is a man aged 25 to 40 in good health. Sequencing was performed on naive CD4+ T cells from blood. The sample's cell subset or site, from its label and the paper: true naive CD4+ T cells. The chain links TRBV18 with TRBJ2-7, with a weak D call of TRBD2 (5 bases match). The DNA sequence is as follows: TGTGCCAGCTCACCACTCCCGGGATCCGAGCAGTACTTC. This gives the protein CASSPLPGSEQYF.